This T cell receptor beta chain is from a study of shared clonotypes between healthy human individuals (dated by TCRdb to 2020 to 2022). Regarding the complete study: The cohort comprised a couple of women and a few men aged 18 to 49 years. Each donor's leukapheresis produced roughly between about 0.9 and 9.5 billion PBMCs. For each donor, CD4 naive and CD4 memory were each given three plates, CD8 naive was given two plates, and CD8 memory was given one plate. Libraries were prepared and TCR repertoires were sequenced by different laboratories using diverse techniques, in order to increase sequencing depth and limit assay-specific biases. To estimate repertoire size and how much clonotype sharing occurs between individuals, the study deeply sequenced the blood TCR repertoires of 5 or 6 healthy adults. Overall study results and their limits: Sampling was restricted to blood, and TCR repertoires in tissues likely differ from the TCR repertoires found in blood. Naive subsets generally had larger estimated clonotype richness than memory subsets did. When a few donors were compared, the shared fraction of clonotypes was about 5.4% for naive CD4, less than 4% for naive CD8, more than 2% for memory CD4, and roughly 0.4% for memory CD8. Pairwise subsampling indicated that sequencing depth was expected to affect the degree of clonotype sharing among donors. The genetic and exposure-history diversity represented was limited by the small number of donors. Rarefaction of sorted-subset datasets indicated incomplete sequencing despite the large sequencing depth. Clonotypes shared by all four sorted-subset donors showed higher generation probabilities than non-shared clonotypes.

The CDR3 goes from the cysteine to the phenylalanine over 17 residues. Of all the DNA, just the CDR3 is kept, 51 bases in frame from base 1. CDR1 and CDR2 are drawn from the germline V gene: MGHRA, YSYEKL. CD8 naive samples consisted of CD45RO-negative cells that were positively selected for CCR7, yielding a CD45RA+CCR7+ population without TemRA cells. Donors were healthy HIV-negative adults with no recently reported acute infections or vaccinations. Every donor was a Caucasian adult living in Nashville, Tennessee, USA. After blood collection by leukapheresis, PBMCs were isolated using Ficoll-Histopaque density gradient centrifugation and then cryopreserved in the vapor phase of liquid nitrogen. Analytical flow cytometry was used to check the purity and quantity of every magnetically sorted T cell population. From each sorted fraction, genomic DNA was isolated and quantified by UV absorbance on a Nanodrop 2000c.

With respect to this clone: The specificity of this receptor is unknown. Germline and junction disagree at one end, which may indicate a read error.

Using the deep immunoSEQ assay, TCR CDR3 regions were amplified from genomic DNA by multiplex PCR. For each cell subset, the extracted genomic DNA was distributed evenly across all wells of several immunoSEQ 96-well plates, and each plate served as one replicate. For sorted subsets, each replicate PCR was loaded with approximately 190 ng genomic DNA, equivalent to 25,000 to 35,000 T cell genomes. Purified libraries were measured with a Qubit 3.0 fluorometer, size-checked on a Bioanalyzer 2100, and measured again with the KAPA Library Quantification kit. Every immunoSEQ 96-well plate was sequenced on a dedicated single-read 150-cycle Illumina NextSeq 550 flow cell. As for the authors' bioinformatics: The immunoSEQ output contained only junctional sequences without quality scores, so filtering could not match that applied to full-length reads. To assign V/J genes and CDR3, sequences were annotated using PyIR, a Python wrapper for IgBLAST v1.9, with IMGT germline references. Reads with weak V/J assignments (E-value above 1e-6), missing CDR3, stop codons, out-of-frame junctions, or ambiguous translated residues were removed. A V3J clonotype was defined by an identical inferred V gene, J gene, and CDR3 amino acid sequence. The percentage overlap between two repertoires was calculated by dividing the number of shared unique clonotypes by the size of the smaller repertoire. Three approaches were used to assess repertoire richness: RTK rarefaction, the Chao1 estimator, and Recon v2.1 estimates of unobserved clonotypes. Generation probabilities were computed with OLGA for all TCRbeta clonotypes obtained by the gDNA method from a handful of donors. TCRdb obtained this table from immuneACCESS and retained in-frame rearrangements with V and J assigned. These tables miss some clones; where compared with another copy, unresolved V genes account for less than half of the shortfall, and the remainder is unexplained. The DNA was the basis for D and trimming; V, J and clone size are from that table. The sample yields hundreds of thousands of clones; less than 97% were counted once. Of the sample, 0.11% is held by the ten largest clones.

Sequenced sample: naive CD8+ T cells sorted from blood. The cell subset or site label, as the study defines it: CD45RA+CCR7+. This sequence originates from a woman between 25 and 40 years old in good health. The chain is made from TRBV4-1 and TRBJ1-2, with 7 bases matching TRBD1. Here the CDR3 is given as CASNQRPGQFPNYGYTF. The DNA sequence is TGCGCCAGCAACCAAAGACCGGGACAGTTCCCTAACTATGGCTACACCTTC.